This T cell receptor (beta chain) was recorded in a study of blood T cell repertoires in COVID-19. Assay used: immunoSEQ multiplex PCR; TCRdb lists only in-frame clones, some missing. The sample lists 65,000 to 75,000 clones; about 80% were seen once. V shed 3 bases, J shed 1 base, and the junction held 6 bases outside the gene matches. The length of the CDR3 is 16 residues. The germline V gene encodes CDR1 LNHDA and CDR2 SQIVND (reference sequence). The TCR sequence derives from a woman in her sixties with acute or convalescent COVID-19. The sequenced sample consisted of peripheral blood. The chain combines TRBV19 with TRBJ2-4; 7 bases align to TRBD2. DNA of the CDR3: TGTGCCAGTAGTATTTGGGGGGGGAAGGCCAAAAACATTCAGTACTTC. Residues: CASSIWGGKAKNIQYF. Based on the CDR3 plus reference TRBV19 and TRBJ2-4, the full variable domain is DGGITQSPKYLFRKEGQNVTLSCEQNLNHDAMYWYRQDPGQGLRLIYYSQIVNDFQKGDIAEGYSVSREKKESFPLTVTSAQKNPTAFYLCASSIWGGKAKNIQYFGAGTRLSVL.